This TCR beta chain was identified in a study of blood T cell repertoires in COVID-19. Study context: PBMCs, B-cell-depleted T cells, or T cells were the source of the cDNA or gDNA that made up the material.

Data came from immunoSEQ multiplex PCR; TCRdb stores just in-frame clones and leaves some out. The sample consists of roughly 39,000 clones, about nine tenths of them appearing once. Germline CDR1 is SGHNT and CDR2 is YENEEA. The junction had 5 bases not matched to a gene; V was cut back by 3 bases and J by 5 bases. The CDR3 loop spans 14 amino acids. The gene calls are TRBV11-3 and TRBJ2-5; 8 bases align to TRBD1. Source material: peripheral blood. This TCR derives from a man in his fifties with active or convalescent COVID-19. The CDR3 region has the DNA TGTGCCAGCAGCTTGTCAGGGGGCGAGGAGACCCAGTACTTC. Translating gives CASSLSGGEETQYF. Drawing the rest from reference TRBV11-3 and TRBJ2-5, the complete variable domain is EAGVVQSPRYKIIEKKQPVAFWCNPISGHNTLYWYLQNLGQGPELLIRYENEEAVDDSQLPKDRFSAERLKGVDSTLKIQPAELGDSAVYLCASSLSGGEETQYFGPGTRLLVL.